This T cell receptor beta chain was sequenced during a study of shared T cell receptors in the human thymus. Assay used: immunoSEQ multiplex PCR; TCRdb lists only in-frame clones, some missing. The repertoire holds some 660,000 clones, around 87% seen once, with more than 0.009% in the top ten. Trimming took 4 bases from V and 8 from J, leaving 25 bases between them. The CDR3 contains 17 residues. CDR1 is SGHNT and CDR2 is YYREEE in the germline V gene (reference sequence). The same data also contributed to another study, on human thymus T cells. According to that study: The thymus tissue came from resections taken during corrective heart surgery.

The TCR comes from a boy under three years old with a congenital heart defect. The material sequenced was thymocytes. The chain couples TRBV5-4 to TRBJ2-1; a weak D match, TRBD2 (6 bases). The CDR3, as DNA: TGTGCCAGCAGCGGCCCGCATGGCCCATTTGGAGGGGATGAGCAGTTCTTC. This codes for CASSGPHGPFGGDEQFF.